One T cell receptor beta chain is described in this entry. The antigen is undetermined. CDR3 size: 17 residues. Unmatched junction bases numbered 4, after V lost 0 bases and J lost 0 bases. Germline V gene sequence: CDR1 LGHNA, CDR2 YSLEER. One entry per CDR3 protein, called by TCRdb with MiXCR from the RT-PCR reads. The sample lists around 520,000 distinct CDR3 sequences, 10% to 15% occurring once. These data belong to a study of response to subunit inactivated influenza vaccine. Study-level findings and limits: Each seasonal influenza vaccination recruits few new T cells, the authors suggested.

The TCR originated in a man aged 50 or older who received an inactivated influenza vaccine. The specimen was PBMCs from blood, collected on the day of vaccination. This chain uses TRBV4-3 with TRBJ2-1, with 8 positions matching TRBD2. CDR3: CASSQDVAGISYNEQFF. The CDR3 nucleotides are TGCGCCAGCAGCCAAGACGTAGCGGGGATCTCCTACAATGAGCAGTTCTTC.